Presented here are 12 T cell receptor beta chains from one specimen sequenced in a study of blood T cell repertoires in COVID-19. Sequenced by immunoSEQ multiplex PCR; TCRdb stores in-frame clones only, minus some. The data contain 350,000 to 450,000 clones, 85% to 90% of them seen just once; the ten biggest clones take up around 1.1%. The sample was PBMCs or T cells enriched from blood (not recorded which). These receptor sequences come from a man aged 25-45 years who had recovered from COVID-19.

The chain has TRBV7-8 and TRBJ2-5; tentatively, D is TRBD2 (6 bases). Germline-derived CDR1 and CDR2 are SGHVS and FQNEAQ. This CDR3 has 15 residues. V was trimmed by 4 bases and J by 5 bases, leaving 17 bases between them. CDR3 in DNA: TGTGCCAGCAGCTCTAGTCGGGTTGGAGGGGAGACCCAGTACTTC. Protein: CASSSSRVGGETQYF.

V and J are TRBV30 and TRBJ2-6; D perhaps matches TRBD2 (6 bases). Trimming removed 8 bases at V and 4 bases at J, with 18 bases between. The length of the CDR3 is 15 residues. Germline V gene lookup returns CDR1 GTSNPN and CDR2 SVGIG (reference sequence). CDR3 coding DNA: TGTGCCGGCGGGACCCTTTGGTTCGGGGCCAACGTCCTGACTTTC. This sequence encodes CAGGTLWFGANVLTF.

This sequence joins TRBV11-2 and TRBJ2-5, with TRBD1 identical over 7 bases. The germline gives CDR1 SGHAT, CDR2 FQNNGV. The ends lost 5 bases at V and 5 bases at J; junction bases unmatched: 14. This CDR3 is 16 amino acids long. CDR3 coding DNA: TGTGCCAGCAGCCTAAAGACAGGGATTAGTGAGGAGACCCAGTACTTC. It is translated as CASSLKTGISEETQYF.

The chain links TRBV5-4 to TRBJ2-5; TRBD1 matches at 10 bases. V lost 4 bases and J lost 5; bases outside the gene matches: 8. This CDR3 has 15 residues. Per the germline V gene, CDR1 is SGHNT and CDR2 is YYREEE (reference sequence). The CDR3 is CASSPRTGGWETQYF. In DNA form, the CDR3 reads TGTGCCAGCAGCCCCAGGACAGGGGGGTGGGAGACCCAGTACTTC.

V usage is TRBV30 and J usage is TRBJ2-3; 11 bases are shared with TRBD2. The CDR3 covers 16 residues. Unmatched junction bases numbered 14, after V lost 4 bases and J lost 8 bases. The germline CDR1 and CDR2 sequences are GTSNPN and SVGIG (reference sequence). The CDR3 DNA reads as TGTGCCTGGAACCCCCTTCCTAGCGGGAGGCCTCGTACGCAGTATTTT. It codes for CAWNPLPSGRPRTQYF.

The chain is built from TRBV28 and TRBJ2-1; 9 bases are shared with TRBD1. The CDR3 is 16 amino acids. Losses at the gene ends were 5 bases for V and 3 bases for J; bases not matched to a gene: 8. Germline V lookup: CDR1 MDHEN, CDR2 SYDVKM. The CDR3 region has the DNA TGTGCCAGCAGTCCTACCGGGACAGGGAGCTACAATGAGCAGTTCTTC. Protein product: CASSPTGTGSYNEQFF.

Of note for this clone: Other DNA sequences in the same sample also yield this CDR3. The chain combines TRBV18 with TRBJ1-1, with a weak D call TRBD1 (6 bases). Germline V gene lookup returns CDR1 KGHSH and CDR2 LQKENI. Trimming shortened V by 0 bases and J by 1 base, and 6 bases separated the two germline ends. The CDR3 sequence is 14 residues long. CDR3 bases: TGTGCCAGCTCACCACCGACAGGGAACACTGAAGCTTTCTTT. Its translation: CASSPPTGNTEAFF.

CDR3 DNA sequence: TGTGCCAGCAGTTTCACCTCGACAGTGGCCTCTGGAAACACCATATATTTT. This sequence encodes CASSFTSTVASGNTIYF. The genes are TRBV28 and TRBJ1-3; D possibly corresponds to TRBD1 (5 bases). The CDR3 covers 17 residues. Trimming removed 3 bases at V and 0 bases at J, with 15 bases between. Germline loops: CDR1 MDHEN, CDR2 SYDVKM.

The count of this clone is one. The chain carries TRBV27 and TRBJ2-5; D is possibly TRBD1 (6 bases). This CDR3 spans 14 amino acids. CDR1 and CDR2 (germline): MNHEY, SMNVEV (reference sequence). V dropped 1 base and J dropped 5 bases, with 11 bases sitting between them. The CDR3 sequence: CASSLWGQGETQYF. In DNA, the CDR3 is TGTGCCAGCAGTTTATGGGGGCAGGGCGAGACCCAGTACTTC.

The chain uses TRBV27 and TRBJ2-7, with 7 nucleotides matching TRBD1. V shed 6 bases and J 3 bases; nucleotides not matched to a gene: 11. Germline V gene data show CDR1 as MNHEY and CDR2 as SMNVEV (reference sequence). CDR3 size: 15 residues. This chain's CDR3 is CASRSTGKRIYEQYF. CDR3 sequence (DNA): TGTGCCAGCAGATCGACAGGGAAGCGAATCTACGAGCAGTACTTC.

This clone occurred once. The chain carries TRBV5-1 and TRBJ2-7; possibly TRBD2 for D (6 bases). The V and J ends lost 4 bases and 5 bases respectively, with 22 bases between them. The CDR3 totals 16 residues. Germline V gives CDR1 SGHRS, CDR2 YFSETQ. The CDR3 bases are TGCGCCAGCAGCACGTTACCGGGAGTTCCGCCCCACGAGCAGTACTTC. This translates into CASSTLPGVPPHEQYF. The full variable domain, completed using reference TRBV5-1 and TRBJ2-7, is KAGVTQTPRYLIKTRGQQVTLSCSPISGHRSVSWYQQTPGQGLQFLFEYFSETQRNKGNFPGRFSGRQFSNSRSEMNVSTLELGDSALYLCASSTLPGVPPHEQYFGPGTRLTVT.

The V gene is TRBV28, the J gene TRBJ2-3, with 8 bases aligning to TRBD1. The CDR3 has 13 amino acids. V shed 6 bases and J 6 bases; nucleotides not matched to a gene: 5. Germline CDR1 reads MDHEN; CDR2 reads SYDVKM. CDR3 sequence reads: CASSYNRGDTQYF. CDR3 DNA: TGTGCCAGCAGCTATAACAGGGGGGATACGCAGTATTTT.